The clone carrying this TCR beta chain was observed many times. Its antigen is as yet unknown. This record comes from a study of beta chain features in type 1 diabetes. General observations from the study: Whether HLA type affects TCRB rearrangement stayed undetermined in the present work. TCRB CDR3s were moderately but significantly shorter in Type 1 diabetes patients in all four CD4+ subsets.

Of the isolated RNA, all was reverse transcribed, and so the sequenced material was expressed TCRB transcripts. It was found that naive, central memory and regulatory T cell samples averaged roughly 3.6 million reads. This table comes from immunoSEQ multiplex PCR, and its TCRdb copy is limited to in-frame clones, with some not included. The table records about 360,000 clones, around an eighth of them present only once. This CDR3 spans 15 amino acids. V trimming: 0 bases; J trimming: 3 bases; junction bases outside the gene matches: 5. The germline V gene has CDR1 LGHNA and CDR2 YSLEER. One heparinised draw, averaging about 110 mL, was taken per donor.

This sequence joins TRBV4-3 and TRBJ2-7; 7 nucleotides match TRBD2. Sequenced sample: naive CD4+ T cells from blood. This TCR came from a man in his late teens or twenties in good health. CDR3 DNA sequence: TGCGCCAGCAGCCAAGACCTAGCGGATTTCTACGAGCAGTACTTC. This encodes CASSQDLADFYEQYF.